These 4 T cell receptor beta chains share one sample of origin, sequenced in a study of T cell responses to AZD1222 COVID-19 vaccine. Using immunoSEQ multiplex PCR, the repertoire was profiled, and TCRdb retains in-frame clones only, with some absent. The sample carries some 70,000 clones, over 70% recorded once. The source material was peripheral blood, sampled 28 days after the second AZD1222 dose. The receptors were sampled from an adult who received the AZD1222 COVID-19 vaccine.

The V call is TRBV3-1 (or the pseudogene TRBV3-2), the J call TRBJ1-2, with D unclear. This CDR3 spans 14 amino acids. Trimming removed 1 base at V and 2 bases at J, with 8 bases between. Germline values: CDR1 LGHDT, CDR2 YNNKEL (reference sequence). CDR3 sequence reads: CASSQASLNYGYTF. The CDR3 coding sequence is TGTGCCAGCAGCCAAGCTAGCCTAAACTATGGCTACACCTTC.

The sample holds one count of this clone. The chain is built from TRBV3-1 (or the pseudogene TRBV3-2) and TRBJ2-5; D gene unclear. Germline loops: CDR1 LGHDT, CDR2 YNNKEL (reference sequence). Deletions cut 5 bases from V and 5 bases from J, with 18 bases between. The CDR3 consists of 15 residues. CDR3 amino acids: CASSLNIGLGETQYF. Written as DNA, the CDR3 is TGTGCCAGCAGCTTAAACATAGGTCTGGGGGAGACCCAGTACTTC.

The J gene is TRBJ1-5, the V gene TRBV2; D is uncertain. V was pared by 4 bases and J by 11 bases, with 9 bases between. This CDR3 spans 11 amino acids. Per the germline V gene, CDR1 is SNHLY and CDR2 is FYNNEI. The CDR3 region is CASSGSMTQHF. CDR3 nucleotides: TGTGCCAGCAGTGGCTCTATGACCCAGCATTTT.

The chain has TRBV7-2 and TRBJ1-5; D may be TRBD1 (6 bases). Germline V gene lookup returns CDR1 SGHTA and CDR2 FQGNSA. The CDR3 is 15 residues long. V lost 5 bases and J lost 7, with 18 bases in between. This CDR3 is CASSQHGGVGQPQHF. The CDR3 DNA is TGTGCCAGCAGCCAGCACGGGGGCGTTGGCCAGCCCCAGCATTTT.